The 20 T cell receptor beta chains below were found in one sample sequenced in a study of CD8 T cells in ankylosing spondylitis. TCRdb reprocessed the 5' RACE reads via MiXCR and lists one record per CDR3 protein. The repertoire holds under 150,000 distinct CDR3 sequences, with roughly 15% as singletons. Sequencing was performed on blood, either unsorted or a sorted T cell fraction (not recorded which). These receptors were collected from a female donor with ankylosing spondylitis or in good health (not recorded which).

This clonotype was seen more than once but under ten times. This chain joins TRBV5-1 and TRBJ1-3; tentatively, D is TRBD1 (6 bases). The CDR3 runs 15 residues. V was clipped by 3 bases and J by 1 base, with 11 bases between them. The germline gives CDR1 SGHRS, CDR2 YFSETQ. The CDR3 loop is CASSSSGTSGNTIYF. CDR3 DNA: TGCGCCAGCAGCTCATCCGGGACATCTGGAAACACCATATATTTT.

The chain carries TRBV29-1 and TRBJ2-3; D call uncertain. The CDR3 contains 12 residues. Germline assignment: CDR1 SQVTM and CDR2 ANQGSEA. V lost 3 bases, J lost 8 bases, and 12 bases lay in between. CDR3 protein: CSVEMERSTQYF. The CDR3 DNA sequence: TGCAGCGTTGAGATGGAGAGAAGTACGCAGTATTTT.

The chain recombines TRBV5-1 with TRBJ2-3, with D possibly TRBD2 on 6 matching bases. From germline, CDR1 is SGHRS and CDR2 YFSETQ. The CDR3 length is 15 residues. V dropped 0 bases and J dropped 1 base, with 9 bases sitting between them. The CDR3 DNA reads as TGCGCCAGCAGCTTGGCTAGCGTGGGCACAGATACGCAGTATTTT. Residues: CASSLASVGTDTQYF.

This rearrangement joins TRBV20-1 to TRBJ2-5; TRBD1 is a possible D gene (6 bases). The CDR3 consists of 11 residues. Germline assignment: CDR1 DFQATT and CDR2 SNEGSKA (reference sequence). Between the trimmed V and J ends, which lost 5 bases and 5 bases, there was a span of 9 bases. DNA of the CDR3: TGCAGTGCTCAGAGGGGGGAGACCCAGTACTTC. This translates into CSAQRGETQYF.

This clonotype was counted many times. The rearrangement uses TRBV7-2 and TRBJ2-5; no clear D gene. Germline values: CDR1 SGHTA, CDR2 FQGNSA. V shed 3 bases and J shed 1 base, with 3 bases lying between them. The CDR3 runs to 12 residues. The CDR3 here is CASSFFQETQYF. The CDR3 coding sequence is TGTGCCAGCAGCTTTTTCCAAGAGACCCAGTACTTC. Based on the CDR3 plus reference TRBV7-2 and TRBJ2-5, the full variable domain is GAGVSQSPSNKVTEKGKDVELRCDPISGHTALYWYRQSLGQGLEFLIYFQGNSAPDKSGLPSDRFSAERTGGSVSTLTIQRTQQEDSAVYLCASSFFQETQYFGPGTRLLVL.

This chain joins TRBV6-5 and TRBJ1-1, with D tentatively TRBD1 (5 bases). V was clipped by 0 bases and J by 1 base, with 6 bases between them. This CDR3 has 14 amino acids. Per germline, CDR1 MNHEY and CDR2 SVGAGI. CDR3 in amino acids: CASSYSGENTEAFF. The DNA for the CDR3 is TGTGCCAGCAGTTACTCGGGGGAGAACACTGAAGCTTTCTTT.

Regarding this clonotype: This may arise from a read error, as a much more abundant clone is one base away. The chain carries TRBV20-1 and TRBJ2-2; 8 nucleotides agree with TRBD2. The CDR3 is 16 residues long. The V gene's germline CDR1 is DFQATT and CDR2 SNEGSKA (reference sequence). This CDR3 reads CSARDARSGNTEELFF. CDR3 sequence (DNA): TGCAGTGCTAGAGACGCACGTAGCGGGAACACCGAGGAGCTGTTTTTT.

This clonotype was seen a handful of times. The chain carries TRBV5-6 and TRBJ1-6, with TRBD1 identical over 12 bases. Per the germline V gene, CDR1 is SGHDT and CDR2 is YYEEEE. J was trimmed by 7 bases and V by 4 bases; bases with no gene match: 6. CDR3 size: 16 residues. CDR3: CASSLGTGGGNSPLHF. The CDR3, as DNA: TGTGCCAGCAGCCTAGGGACAGGGGGCGGAAATTCACCCCTCCACTTT.

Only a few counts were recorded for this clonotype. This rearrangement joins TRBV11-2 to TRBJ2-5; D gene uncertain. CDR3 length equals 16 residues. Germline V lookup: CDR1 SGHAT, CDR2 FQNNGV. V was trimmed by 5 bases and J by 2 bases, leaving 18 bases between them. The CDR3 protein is CASSTRPSTRQETQYF. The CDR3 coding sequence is TGTGCCAGCAGCACCCGACCCTCTACGAGGCAAGAGACCCAGTACTTC.

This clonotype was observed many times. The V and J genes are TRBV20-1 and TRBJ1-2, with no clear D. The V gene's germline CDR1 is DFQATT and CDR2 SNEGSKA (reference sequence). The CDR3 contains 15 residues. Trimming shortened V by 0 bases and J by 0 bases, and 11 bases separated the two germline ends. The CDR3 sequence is CSARDPGLPNYGYTF. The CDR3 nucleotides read TGCAGTGCTAGAGACCCAGGACTCCCTAACTATGGCTACACCTTC.

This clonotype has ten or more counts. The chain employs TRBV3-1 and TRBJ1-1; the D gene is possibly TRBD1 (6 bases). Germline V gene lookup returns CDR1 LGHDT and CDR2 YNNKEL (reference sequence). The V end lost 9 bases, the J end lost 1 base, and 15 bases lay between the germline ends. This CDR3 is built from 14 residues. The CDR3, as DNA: TGTGCCAGTAGCGCACTGGACAGGAACACTGAAGCTTTCTTT. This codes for CASSALDRNTEAFF.

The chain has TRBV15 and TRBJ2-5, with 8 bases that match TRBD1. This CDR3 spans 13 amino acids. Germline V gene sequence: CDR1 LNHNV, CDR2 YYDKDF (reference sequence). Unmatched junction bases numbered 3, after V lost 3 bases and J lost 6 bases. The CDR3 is CATSRDRVQTQYF. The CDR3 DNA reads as TGTGCCACCAGCAGGGACAGGGTCCAGACCCAGTACTTC.

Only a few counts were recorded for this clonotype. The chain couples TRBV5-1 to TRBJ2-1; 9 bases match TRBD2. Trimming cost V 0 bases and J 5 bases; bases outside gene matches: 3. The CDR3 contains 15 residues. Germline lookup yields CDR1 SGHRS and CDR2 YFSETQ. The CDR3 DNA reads TGCGCCAGCAGCTTGGTGGCGGGGGGGGACAATGAGCAGTTCTTC. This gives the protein CASSLVAGGDNEQFF.

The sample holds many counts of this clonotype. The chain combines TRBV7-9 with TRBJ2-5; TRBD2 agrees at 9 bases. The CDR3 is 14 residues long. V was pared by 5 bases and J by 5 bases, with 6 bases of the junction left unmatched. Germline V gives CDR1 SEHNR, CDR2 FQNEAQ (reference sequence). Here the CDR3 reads CASSQILAGETQYF. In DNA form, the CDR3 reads TGTGCCAGCAGCCAAATACTAGCGGGTGAGACCCAGTACTTC.

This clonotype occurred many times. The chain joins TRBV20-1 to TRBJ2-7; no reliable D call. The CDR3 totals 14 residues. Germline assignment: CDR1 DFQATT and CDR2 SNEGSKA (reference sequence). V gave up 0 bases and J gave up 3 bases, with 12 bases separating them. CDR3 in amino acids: CSARDPGKFYEQYF. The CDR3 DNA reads TGCAGTGCTAGAGACCCCGGCAAATTCTACGAGCAGTACTTC.

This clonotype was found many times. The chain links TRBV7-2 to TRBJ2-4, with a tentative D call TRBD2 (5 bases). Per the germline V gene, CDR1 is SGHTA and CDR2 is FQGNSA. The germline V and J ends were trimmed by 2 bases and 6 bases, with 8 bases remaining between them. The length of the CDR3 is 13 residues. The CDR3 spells CASSLRERNIQYF. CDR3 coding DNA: TGTGCCAGCAGCTTAAGGGAGCGAAACATTCAGTACTTC.

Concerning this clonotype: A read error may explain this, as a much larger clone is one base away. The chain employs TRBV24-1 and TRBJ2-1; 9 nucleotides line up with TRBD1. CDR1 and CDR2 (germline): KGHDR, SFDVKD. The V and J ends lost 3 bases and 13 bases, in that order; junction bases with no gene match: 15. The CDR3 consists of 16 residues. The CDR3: CATSDHTGTGIRDQFF. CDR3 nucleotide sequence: TGTGCCACCAGTGATCATACCGGGACAGGGATTCGCGACCAGTTCTTC.

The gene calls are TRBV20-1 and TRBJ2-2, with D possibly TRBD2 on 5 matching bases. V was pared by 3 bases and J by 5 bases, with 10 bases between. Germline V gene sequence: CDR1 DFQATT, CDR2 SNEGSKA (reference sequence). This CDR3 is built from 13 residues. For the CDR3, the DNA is TGCAGTGCTAGGCTAAGAGGGACCGGGGAGCTGTTTTTT. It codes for CSARLRGTGELFF.

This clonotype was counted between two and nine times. CDR3 nucleotide sequence: TGTGCCAGCAGTTCGCCTGGACAGCCGAACACTGAAGCTTTCTTT. Translation gives CASSSPGQPNTEAFF. The J gene is TRBJ1-1, the V gene TRBV28; tentative D call: TRBD1 (6 bases). Trimming shortened V by 4 bases and J by 1 base, and 13 bases separated the two germline ends. The CDR3 has 15 residues. Germline V CDR1 and CDR2: MDHEN, SYDVKM.

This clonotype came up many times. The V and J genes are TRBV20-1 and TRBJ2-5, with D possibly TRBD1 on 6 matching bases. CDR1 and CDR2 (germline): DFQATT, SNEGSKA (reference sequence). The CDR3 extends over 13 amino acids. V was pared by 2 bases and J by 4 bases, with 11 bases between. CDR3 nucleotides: TGCAGTGCTAGATCTGGGGGCTCAGAGACCCAGTACTTC. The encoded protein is CSARSGGSETQYF.